A single sample is the source of the 14 T cell receptor beta chains below, sequenced in a study of beta chain features in type 1 diabetes. These receptors lack a known antigen. Since all of the isolated RNA was reverse transcribed, expressed TCRB transcripts were what got sequenced. Data came from immunoSEQ multiplex PCR; TCRdb stores just in-frame clones and leaves some out. The table includes about 400,000 clones, around 12% detected once. Study-level findings and limits: Patients with Type 1 diabetes showed moderately but significantly shorter TCRB CDR3s in all four CD4+ subsets.

Sequenced input: naive CD4+ T cells from blood. All receptors derive from a woman under 30 with type 1 diabetes.

This clone was observed a handful of times. The V call is TRBV28, the J call TRBJ2-3; possible D gene TRBD2, 6 bases. The CDR3 is 15 residues long. Germline-derived CDR1 and CDR2 are MDHEN and SYDVKM. V lost 3 bases, J lost 2 bases, and 12 bases lay in between. The DNA of the CDR3 is TGTGCCAGCAGTTTGGGGGGAGTTTCCACAGATACGCAGTATTTT. This sequence encodes CASSLGGVSTDTQYF.

This clone was observed a handful of times. This same CDR3 is encoded by further DNA sequences in the sample. The rearrangement joins TRBV6-6 to TRBJ1-5, with D perhaps matching TRBD1 (5 bases). The CDR3 covers 13 residues. Germline V gene data show CDR1 as MNHNY and CDR2 as SVGAGI (reference sequence). Trimming took 6 bases from V and 7 from J, leaving 13 bases between them. The DNA for the CDR3 is TGTGCCAGCAGCAGCGGGGGATCGCAGCCCCAGCATTTT. Its translation: CASSSGGSQPQHF.

This clone showed up just once. The chain carries TRBV5-6 and TRBJ2-4; 10 nucleotides align to TRBD1. V shed 0 bases, J shed 10 bases, and the junction held 4 bases outside the gene matches. CDR3 length: 14 residues. Looked up from germline, CDR1 is SGHDT and CDR2 is YYEEEE. The CDR3: CASSLVGQGIIQYF. CDR3 nucleotide sequence: TGTGCCAGCAGCTTGGTGGGACAGGGGATTATTCAGTACTTC.

This clone has more than one count but fewer than ten. The chain couples TRBV28 to TRBJ1-2; tentative D call: TRBD1 (5 bases). This CDR3 has 15 residues. CDR1 is MDHEN, CDR2 SYDVKM, per germline. Between the trimmed V and J ends, which lost 7 bases and 8 bases, there was a span of 23 bases. The CDR3 nucleotides read TGTGCCAGCAATAGCTTCATCGACTCAGGGAAGGGCTACACCTTC. Encoded protein: CASNSFIDSGKGYTF.

This clone showed up just once. The V and J genes are TRBV15 and TRBJ1-1; D call uncertain. The CDR3 spans 15 residues. Trimming cost V 0 bases and J 2 bases, with 10 bases left between them. Germline V lookup: CDR1 LNHNV, CDR2 YYDKDF (reference sequence). CDR3 in DNA: TGTGCCACCAGCAGAGATACGGCAGGAAACACTGAAGCTTTCTTT. This gives the protein CATSRDTAGNTEAFF.

J is TRBJ2-1 and V is TRBV19; 9 bases match TRBD2. V lost 3 bases to trimming and J lost 6 bases; unmatched junction nucleotides: 9. The germline CDR1 and CDR2 sequences are LNHDA and SQIVND (reference sequence). This CDR3 region has 16 residues. The CDR3 loop is CASSMAAGGPGNEQFF. The DNA of the CDR3 is TGTGCCAGTAGTATGGCGGCGGGAGGGCCAGGCAATGAGCAGTTCTTC.

In its sample, this clone was seen a few times. The V and J genes are TRBV28 and TRBJ1-1, with D perhaps TRBD1 (6 bases). CDR1 is MDHEN, CDR2 SYDVKM, per germline. The CDR3 covers 16 residues. Trimming stripped 2 bases from V and 4 bases from J, with 17 bases between. CDR3 protein: CASSLIRGLRVTEAFF. CDR3 bases: TGTGCCAGCAGTTTAATCAGGGGCCTCAGGGTCACTGAAGCTTTCTTT.

CDR3 region: CASSVEDISGYTF. CDR3 sequence (DNA): TGTGCCAGCAGCGTAGAGGACATCAGTGGCTACACCTTC. The gene calls are TRBV9 and TRBJ1-2; weak D call: TRBD1 (5 bases). With 0 bases removed from V and 7 bases from J, the gap between germline ends came to 10 bases. Germline V gene sequence: CDR1 SGDLS, CDR2 YYNGEE. The CDR3 has 13 residues.

V usage is TRBV6-5 and J usage is TRBJ1-2; possible D gene TRBD1, 5 bases. Germline values: CDR1 MNHEY, CDR2 SVGAGI. The CDR3 is made up of 13 amino acids. With 6 bases removed from V and 7 bases from J, the gap between germline ends came to 15 bases. The CDR3 is CASSLTGYVGYTF. CDR3 DNA: TGTGCCAGCAGCCTCACAGGCTACGTTGGCTACACCTTC.

The gene calls are TRBV6-5 and TRBJ2-7, with 10 bases that match TRBD2. Trimming cost V 6 bases and J 0 bases; bases outside gene matches: 5. The CDR3 is made up of 15 amino acids. The germline gives CDR1 MNHEY, CDR2 SVGAGI. The CDR3 coding sequence is TGTGCCAGCAGCCGTAGCGGGGGGAGCTCCTACGAGCAGTACTTC. The encoded protein is CASSRSGGSSYEQYF.

This chain uses TRBV29-1 with TRBJ2-1; D might be TRBD2 (5 bases). Trimming shortened V by 7 bases and J by 2 bases, and 9 bases separated the two germline ends. The CDR3 is 12 residues long. The germline gives CDR1 SQVTM, CDR2 ANQGSEA. The chain's CDR3 is CSGRGAYNEQFF. The CDR3 DNA is TGCAGCGGACGGGGAGCCTACAATGAGCAGTTCTTC.

A few counts support this clone. The chain's CDR3 is CAARGTSGRSYNEQFF. DNA of the CDR3: TGTGCCGCTCGGGGGACTAGCGGCCGCTCCTACAATGAGCAGTTCTTC. This rearrangement joins TRBV10-3 to TRBJ2-1; 11 bases agree with TRBD2. The CDR3 consists of 16 residues. The J segment lost 0 bases and the V segment lost 11 bases, leaving 9 bases of the junction unmatched. The germline CDR1 and CDR2 sequences are ENHRY and SYGVKD.

CDR3 in DNA: TGTGCCAGCAGCTTAGGTGAGGCAGGGGGCAATGAGCAGTTCTTC. Protein sequence: CASSLGEAGGNEQFF. V is TRBV11-3 and J is TRBJ2-1; 7 bases line up with TRBD1. This CDR3 spans 15 amino acids. Germline CDR1 SGHNT, CDR2 YENEEA. V was pared by 1 base and J by 6 bases, with 6 bases of the junction left unmatched.

This clone has only a few counts. This chain uses TRBV9 with TRBJ2-7, with TRBD1 matching over 9 bases. The length of the CDR3 is 15 residues. Per germline, CDR1 SGDLS and CDR2 YYNGEE. The V segment lost 0 bases and the J segment 2 bases; nucleotides outside the gene matches: 3. The CDR3 nucleotides are TGTGCCAGCAGCGTAGGCGGACAGGGGCCCTACGAGCAGTACTTC. This encodes CASSVGGQGPYEQYF.